This T cell receptor beta chain was sequenced for a study of blood T cell repertoires in COVID-19. Across the whole study: The study drew acute and convalescent COVID-19 samples from the United States, Italy and Spain.

The CDR3 loop spans 15 amino acids. Germline CDR1 is SGHNT and CDR2 is YYREEE (reference sequence). V was pared by 1 base and J by 2 bases, with 13 bases between. The protocol was immunoSEQ multiplex PCR, while the TCRdb copy is restricted to in-frame clones and leaves out a portion. The sample includes 180,000 or so clones, 86% seen only once; the top ten take around 5%. The sequenced material came from PBMCs or T cells enriched from blood (not recorded which). The chain couples TRBV5-4 to TRBJ2-7; the D gene is possibly TRBD2 (6 bases). The receptor was derived from a man aged 40-49 years with acute COVID-19. CDR3 in DNA: TGTGCCAGCAGCTTGTTAGCGGAGCCCACCTACGAGCAGTACTTC. The encoded protein is CASSLLAEPTYEQYF.